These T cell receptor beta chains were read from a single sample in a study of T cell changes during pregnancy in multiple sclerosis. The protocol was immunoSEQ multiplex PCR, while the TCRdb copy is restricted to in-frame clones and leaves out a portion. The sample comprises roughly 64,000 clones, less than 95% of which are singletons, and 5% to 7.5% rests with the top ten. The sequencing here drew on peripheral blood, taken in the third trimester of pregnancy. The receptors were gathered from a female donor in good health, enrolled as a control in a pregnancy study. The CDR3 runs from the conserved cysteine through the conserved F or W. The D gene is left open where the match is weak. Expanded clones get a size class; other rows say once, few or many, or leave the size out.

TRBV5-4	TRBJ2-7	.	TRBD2	CASSLLGAGISYEQYF	TGTGCCAGCAGTCTCCTCGGAGCGGGGATCTCCTACGAGCAGTACTTC
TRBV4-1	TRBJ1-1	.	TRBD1	CASSPILGQGSAEAFF	TGCGCCAGCAGCCCGATTCTCGGACAGGGGTCTGCTGAAGCTTTCTTT
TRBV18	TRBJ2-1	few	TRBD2	CASSLGTSGSTFGEQFF	TGTGCCAGCTCACTCGGGACTAGCGGGAGCACTTTTGGTGAGCAGTTCTTC
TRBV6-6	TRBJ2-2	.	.	CASSYSGVYTGELFF	TGTGCCAGCAGTTACTCGGGCGTTTACACCGGGGAGCTGTTTTTT
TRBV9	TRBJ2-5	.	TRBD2	CASSPDEVLAGGETQYF	TGTGCCAGCAGCCCAGACGAGGTACTAGCGGGCGGAGAGACCCAGTACTTC
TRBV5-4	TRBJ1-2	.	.	CASSLDSQNYGYTF	TGTGCCAGCAGCTTGGACAGCCAGAACTATGGCTACACCTTC
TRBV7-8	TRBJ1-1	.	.	CASSLVGGAEAFF	TGTGCCAGCAGCTTAGTGGGGGGGGCCGAAGCTTTCTTT
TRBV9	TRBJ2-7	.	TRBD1	CASSPWTGGYEQYF	TGTGCCAGCAGCCCTTGGACAGGCGGGTACGAGCAGTACTTC
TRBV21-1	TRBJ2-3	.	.	CASSKALAGTDTQYF	TGTGCCAGCAGCAAAGCTCTCGCGGGCACAGATACGCAGTATTTT
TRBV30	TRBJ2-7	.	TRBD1	CAWSAPGDRGRGYEQYF	TGTGCCTGGAGTGCGCCGGGGGACAGGGGGCGCGGGTACGAGCAGTACTTC
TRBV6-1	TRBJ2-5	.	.	CASVKWGRGETQYF	TGTGCCAGCGTAAAGTGGGGGCGGGGGGAGACCCAGTACTTC
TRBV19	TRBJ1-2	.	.	CASRRYGGYTF	TGTGCCAGTAGGCGGTACGGTGGCTACACCTTC
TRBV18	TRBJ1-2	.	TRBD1	CASSPGTGGFGYTF	TGTGCCAGCTCACCCGGGACAGGGGGATTCGGCTACACCTTC
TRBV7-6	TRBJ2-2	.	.	CASSSRTGPPTGELFF	TGTGCCAGCAGCTCTAGGACTGGACCACCCACCGGGGAGCTGTTTTTT